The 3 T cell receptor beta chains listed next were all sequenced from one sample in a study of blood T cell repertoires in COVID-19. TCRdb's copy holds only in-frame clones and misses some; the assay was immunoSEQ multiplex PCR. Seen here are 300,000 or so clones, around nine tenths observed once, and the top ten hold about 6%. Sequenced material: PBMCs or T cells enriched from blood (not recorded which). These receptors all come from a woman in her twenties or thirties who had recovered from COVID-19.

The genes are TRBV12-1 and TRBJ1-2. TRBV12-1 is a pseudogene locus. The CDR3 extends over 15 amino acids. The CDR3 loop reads CASHNEEVLQYGYTF. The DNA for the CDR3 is TGTGCCAGCCATAATGAGGAGGTCCTCCAATATGGCTACACCTTC.

CDR3 region: CASSQDRVYREAFF. In DNA, the CDR3 is TGCGCCAGTTCCCAGGACAGAGTATACAGGGAGGCTTTCTTT. The chain couples TRBV5-1 to TRBJ1-1; TRBD1 might be the D (6 bases). Germline V gene lookup returns CDR1 SGHRS and CDR2 YFSETQ. The CDR3 runs 14 residues. The V end was cut by 8 bases, the J end by 11 bases, with 25 bases between.

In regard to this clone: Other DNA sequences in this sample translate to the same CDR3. CDR3 protein: CASSSGNQPQHF. Here the CDR3 DNA reads TGTGCCAGCAGTTCGGGGAATCAGCCCCAGCATTTT. The chain joins TRBV6-2 or TRBV6-3 to TRBJ1-5, with unresolved D. Trimming took 4 bases from V and 4 from J, leaving 5 bases between them. Per the germline V gene, CDR1 is MNHEY and CDR2 is SVGEGT. The CDR3 consists of 12 residues.